This T cell receptor (beta chain) was profiled in a study of CD8+ T cells in alopecia areata. The study, taken as a whole, reports: Affected lesional scalp, above all in alopecia totalis/universalis, was more clonal than normal scalp.

Isolation of CD4+ and CD8+ T cells from PBMCs was achieved by sorting. Turning to this clone: Antigen specificity is unknown.

Sequencing templates came from extracted RNA that was reverse transcribed into cDNA. This table comes from immunoSEQ multiplex PCR, and its TCRdb copy is limited to in-frame clones, with some not included. The sample records 140,000 or so clones, 45% to 60% being singletons. Germline CDR1 reads SQVTM; CDR2 reads ANQGSEA. The CDR3 extends over 14 amino acids. Between the trimmed V and J ends, which lost 4 bases and 1 base, there was a span of 10 bases. This clonotype was sampled from a human donor with alopecia areata. The material was CD4+ T cells sorted from blood, obtained at week 0. The rearrangement uses TRBV29-1 and TRBJ2-2; D is undetermined. Here the CDR3 DNA reads TGCAGCGTTGCCACGGACGGGAACACCGGGGAGCTGTTTTTT. Amino acid sequence: CSVATDGNTGELFF.